The 13 T cell receptor beta chains below all came from one sample that was sequenced in a study of early T cells in non-severe SARS-CoV-2 infection. Using its own MiXCR run on the 5' RACE reads, TCRdb lists one record per CDR3 protein. Of 50,000 to 60,000 distinct CDR3 sequences in the sample, about 8% were seen once. The source material was whole blood. The receptors here all came from an adult who was a healthcare worker with PCR-confirmed SARS-CoV-2 infection or an uninfected control (not recorded which).

This clonotype was seen many times. J is TRBJ2-7 and V is TRBV7-9; D could derive from TRBD1 or TRBD2 (5 bases each). V gave up 7 bases and J gave up 5 bases, with 15 bases separating them. This CDR3 is 13 amino acids long. Germline loops: CDR1 SEHNR, CDR2 FQNEAQ (reference sequence). In nucleotides, the CDR3 is TGTGCCAGCAATCCGGGACCTAACCACGAGCAGTACTTC. Its protein is CASNPGPNHEQYF. Full variable domain (rest looked up from reference TRBV7-9 and TRBJ2-7): DTGVSQNPRHKITKRGQNVTFRCDPISEHNRLYWYRQTLGQGPEFLTYFQNEAQLEKSRLLSDRFSAERPKGSFSTLEIQRTEQGDSAMYLCASNPGPNHEQYFGPGTRLTVT.

V and J are TRBV7-9 and TRBJ1-1; unclear D gene. This CDR3 has 14 residues. V lost 0 bases to trimming and J lost 5 bases, with 10 bases between them. Germline V gene lookup returns CDR1 SEHNR and CDR2 FQNEAQ (reference sequence). This CDR3 is CASSLASTGTEAFF. CDR3 bases: TGTGCCAGCAGCTTAGCGTCTACGGGGACTGAAGCTTTCTTT. Full variable domain (missing parts from reference TRBV7-9 and TRBJ1-1): DTGVSQNPRHKITKRGQNVTFRCDPISEHNRLYWYRQTLGQGPEFLTYFQNEAQLEKSRLLSDRFSAERPKGSFSTLEIQRTEQGDSAMYLCASSLASTGTEAFFGQGTRLTVV.

The gene calls are TRBV7-9 and TRBJ2-7; the D call may be TRBD1 or TRBD2 (5 bases each). The CDR3 length is 15 residues. Between the trimmed V and J ends, which lost 3 bases and 0 bases, there was a span of 12 bases. The germline V gene encodes CDR1 SEHNR and CDR2 FQNEAQ (reference sequence). CDR3 sequence reads: CASSLGRGSSYEQYF. The CDR3, as DNA: TGTGCCAGCAGCTTGGGACGGGGTAGCTCCTACGAGCAGTACTTC.

This clonotype was observed at least ten times. V gene TRBV5-8 combines with J gene TRBJ1-1; D is unclear. This CDR3 has 12 residues. Trimming removed 2 bases from V and 12 bases from J, with 14 bases in between. Germline V gene lookup returns CDR1 SGHTS and CDR2 YDEGEE. The CDR3: CASSLGPSPPFF. Written as DNA, the CDR3 is TGTGCCAGCAGCTTAGGACCTTCTCCTCCTTTCTTT.

This clonotype has just a few counts. The V call is TRBV18, the J call TRBJ2-1, with TRBD2 identical over 9 bases. J gave up 7 bases and V 4 bases, and 8 bases lay outside the gene matches. Looked up from germline, CDR1 is KGHSH and CDR2 is LQKENI. There are 15 residues in the CDR3. As DNA, the CDR3 is TGTGCCAGCTCACTTATAGCGGGAGACGGGAATGAGCAGTTCTTC. The encoded protein is CASSLIAGDGNEQFF.

CDR3 protein: CASSPIDRGRNSYEQYF. CDR3 nucleotides: TGTGCCAGCAGCCCGATCGATCGGGGGAGAAACTCCTACGAGCAGTACTTC. The V and J genes are TRBV11-2 and TRBJ2-7; TRBD2 is a possible D gene (6 bases). V lost 5 bases and J lost 0, with 20 bases in between. From germline, CDR1 is SGHAT and CDR2 FQNNGV. The CDR3 is 17 residues long.

This clonotype was seen at least ten times. The gene calls are TRBV29-1 and TRBJ1-1; TRBD1 is a possible D gene (6 bases). The CDR3 covers 14 residues. V dropped 7 bases and J dropped 4 bases, with 19 bases sitting between them. From germline, CDR1 is SQVTM and CDR2 ANQGSEA. The CDR3 loop is CSGCRGGEGTEAFF. Written as DNA, the CDR3 is TGCAGCGGTTGTCGTGGGGGCGAGGGCACTGAAGCTTTCTTT. Together with reference TRBV29-1 and TRBJ1-1, the CDR3 gives the full variable domain: SAVISQKPSRDICQRGTSLTIQCQVDSQVTMMFWYRQQPGQSLTLIATANQGSEATYESGFVIDKFPISRPNLTFSTLTVSNMSPEDSSIYLCSGCRGGEGTEAFFGQGTRLTVV.

This clonotype was detected only a few times. J is TRBJ2-1 and V is TRBV7-3, with D unresolved. V dropped 1 base and J dropped 7 bases, with 11 bases sitting between them. Germline V lookup: CDR1 SGHTA, CDR2 FQGTGA. This CDR3 is built from 14 residues. In nucleotides, the CDR3 is TGTGCCAGCAGCTTAATGTTAGAATCAAATGAGCAGTTCTTC. Translating gives CASSLMLESNEQFF.

This clonotype was seen ten or more times. The chain joins TRBV5-4 to TRBJ2-5, with unresolved D. The CDR3 extends over 17 amino acids. Trimming pared 4 bases from V and 3 bases from J, leaving 22 bases between. Germline V gives CDR1 SGHNT, CDR2 YYREEE (reference sequence). This CDR3 reads CASSLGFQNPKEETQYF. The CDR3 bases are TGTGCCAGCAGCCTCGGATTCCAAAATCCTAAAGAAGAGACCCAGTACTTC.

This clonotype was detected ten times or more. V usage is TRBV18 and J usage is TRBJ2-1; D is perhaps TRBD1 (6 bases). V lost 6 bases and J lost 3, with 12 bases in between. The CDR3 consists of 14 residues. Looked up from germline, CDR1 is KGHSH and CDR2 is LQKENI. CDR3 sequence (DNA): TGTGCCAGCTCTCTTCTGGACAGCTACAATGAGCAGTTCTTC. Translating gives CASSLLDSYNEQFF.

The chain carries TRBV27 and TRBJ2-4, with D possibly being TRBD1 (5 bases). In germline, CDR1 is MNHEY, CDR2 SMNVEV (reference sequence). V was pared by 0 bases and J by 10 bases, with 13 bases between. This CDR3 contains 14 residues. In DNA form, the CDR3 reads TGTGCCAGCAGTTTATCGCCAGGGTCAGGGATTCAGTACTTC. Amino acids: CASSLSPGSGIQYF.

This clonotype was detected ten times or more. This rearrangement joins TRBV19 to TRBJ2-5, with TRBD2 identical over 8 bases. J gave up 2 bases and V 2 bases, and 1 base lay outside the gene matches. Per germline, CDR1 LNHDA and CDR2 SQIVND (reference sequence). The CDR3 sequence is 14 residues long. The CDR3 sequence: CASSITGGQETQYF. In DNA form, the CDR3 reads TGTGCCAGTAGTATAACGGGGGGGCAAGAGACCCAGTACTTC.

The J gene is TRBJ2-3, the V gene TRBV30, with D perhaps matching TRBD2 (5 bases). V shed 3 bases and J shed 5 bases, with 6 bases lying between them. Germline-derived CDR1 and CDR2 are GTSNPN and SVGIG (reference sequence). This CDR3 spans 11 amino acids. The CDR3 nucleotides are TGTGCCTGGAGCGCGGGAGATACGCAGTATTTT. As protein: CAWSAGDTQYF.